These T cell receptor beta chains were read from a single sample in a study of post-analysis software for immune sequencing data. A single record per CDR3 protein comes from TCRdb applying MiXCR to the PCR reads. The sample shows about 770,000 distinct CDR3 sequences, just over 45% of them seen only once. The sequencing input was blood. These receptors all come from a girl under 18 with multiple sclerosis. CDR3s include the opening cysteine and the closing phenylalanine or tryptophan. The D gene is left open where the match is weak. Clone size is not always given. Where it is, it says once, few, many or a class for expanded clones.

clone_size	v_call	j_call	d_call	cdr3_nt	cdr3_aa
few	TRBV6-6	TRBJ1-2	TRBD1	TGTGCCAGCAGTTACTCTGGGACAGGCCTTAACTATGGCTACACCTTC	CASSYSGTGLNYGYTF
NA	TRBV10-3	TRBJ1-1	NA	TGTGCCATCAGTGTCGGGACGGAGAACACTGAAGCTTTCTTT	CAISVGTENTEAFF
NA	TRBV24-1	TRBJ1-2	TRBD1	TGTGCCACCAGTGACAGGGGGCTGGGGAATGGCTACACCTTC	CATSDRGLGNGYTF
NA	TRBV29-1	TRBJ1-2	NA	TGCAGCGTTGAAAGAGACGGGGGCTACACCTTC	CSVERDGGYTF
NA	TRBV10-3	TRBJ2-7	TRBD2	TGTGCCATCAGTCCGGGACTAGCGAGCTCCTACGAGCAGTACTTC	CAISPGLASSYEQYF
NA	TRBV5-1	TRBJ1-1	NA	TGCGCCAGCAGCTTGGTTCGGCACTCGAACACTGAAGCTTTCTTT	CASSLVRHSNTEAFF
NA	TRBV20-1	TRBJ2-1	TRBD2	TGCAGTGCTAGAATAGCGGGAGAGTCCTACAATGAGCAGTTCTTC	CSARIAGESYNEQFF
NA	TRBV29-1	TRBJ2-1	TRBD2	TGCAGCGTCCTTGGACCAGCGGGAGTATCCTACAATGAGCAGTTCTTC	CSVLGPAGVSYNEQFF
NA	TRBV10-2	TRBJ2-1	NA	TGCGCCAGCAGCGGCCAGGGATCTTACTCCTACAATGAGCAGTTCTTC	CASSGQGSYSYNEQFF
few	TRBV15	TRBJ2-7	TRBD2	TGTGCCACCAGCAGAGGTCTTCAGGAAGAGCGGGAGGAGTCCTACGAGCAGTACTTC	CATSRGLQEEREESYEQYF
NA	TRBV6-1	TRBJ2-3	NA	TGTGCCAGCACGGAGACAGGGACTCCAGGCGATACGCAGTATTTT	CASTETGTPGDTQYF
NA	TRBV6-5	TRBJ2-7	NA	TGTGCCAGCAGTTACTCGAGAACCCAGGGGCACTACGAGCAGTACTTC	CASSYSRTQGHYEQYF
NA	TRBV28	TRBJ2-7	NA	TGTGCCAGCAGTTTTCGTGCTAACTACGAGCAGTACTTC	CASSFRANYEQYF
NA	TRBV24-1	TRBJ2-3	NA	TGTGCCACCAGTGATGCGGATACGCAGTATTTT	CATSDADTQYF
NA	TRBV27	TRBJ1-2	NA	TGTGCCAGCAGCCCGACAGGTTTTTTCTATGGCTACACCTTC	CASSPTGFFYGYTF
NA	TRBV6-1	TRBJ2-7	NA	TGTGCCAGCAGTGAGGCCGGGACATACAGCTACGAGCAGTACTTC	CASSEAGTYSYEQYF
few	TRBV12-3/TRBV12-4	TRBJ2-3	NA	TGTGCCAGCAGTTTAGGGCAGAAGGCAGATACGCAGTATTTT	CASSLGQKADTQYF
NA	TRBV6-5	TRBJ1-2	NA	TGTGCCAGCAGTTACGGTCCAACTCTCTATGGCTACACCTTC	CASSYGPTLYGYTF
NA	TRBV6-2/TRBV6-3	TRBJ2-5	TRBD1	TGTGCCAGCAGTTATCGGACAGGTCGCCAAGAGACCCAGTACTTC	CASSYRTGRQETQYF
NA	TRBV6-1	TRBJ2-4	NA	TGTGCCAGCAGTGAAAGGGTGGGAGGAGGCAAAAACATTCAGTACTTC	CASSERVGGGKNIQYF
few	TRBV7-8	TRBJ2-5	NA	TGTGCCAGCGGCACCCGGCTCCAAGAGACCCAGTACTTC	CASGTRLQETQYF
NA	TRBV11-1	TRBJ2-7	NA	TGTGCCAGCAGCTTCCTTCAGGGCGAGCAGTACTTC	CASSFLQGEQYF
few	TRBV6-1	TRBJ2-6	NA	TGTGCCAGCAGTGAAGGTCCTCAGAGCTCTGGGGCCAACGTCCTGACTTTC	CASSEGPQSSGANVLTF
few	TRBV29-1	TRBJ2-7	NA	TGCAGCGTTGAAGAAAGGGCAGCTGAGCAGTACTTC	CSVEERAAEQYF
NA	TRBV20-1	TRBJ2-1	TRBD2	TGCAGTACAGCGGGAGGGACCTACAATGAGCAGTTCTTC	CSTAGGTYNEQFF
NA	TRBV5-6	TRBJ1-5	TRBD1	TGTGCCAGCAGCTTGGTGGGGGACAGAAGCAATCAGCCCCAGCATTTT	CASSLVGDRSNQPQHF
few	TRBV19	TRBJ2-6	NA	TGTGCCTCATGGGAGACTGGGGCCAACGTCCTGACTTTC	CASWETGANVLTF
few	TRBV29-1	TRBJ2-4	TRBD2	TGCAGCGTCCGCGGGGGTGATAGGGGACTAGCGGGGGTAGCCAAAAACATTCAGTACTTC	CSVRGGDRGLAGVAKNIQYF
NA	TRBV12-3/TRBV12-4	TRBJ2-1	TRBD1	TGTGCCAGCACCTCGACAGGGGGGGATGAGCAGTTCTTC	CASTSTGGDEQFF
NA	TRBV12-5	TRBJ2-7	NA	TGTGCTAGTGCCCTGCCGGCAATAAGGGCCTACGAGCAGTACTTC	CASALPAIRAYEQYF
NA	TRBV5-1	TRBJ1-2	NA	TGCGCCAGCAGCTTCAAAGACTATGGCTACACCTTC	CASSFKDYGYTF
NA	TRBV29-1	TRBJ2-1	TRBD2	TGCAGCGTAGAAAAACTAGCGGGAGCCTACAATGAGCAGTTCTTC	CSVEKLAGAYNEQFF
NA	TRBV7-2	TRBJ2-1	NA	TGTGCCAGCAGCTTCATGGGGAATGAGCAGTTCTTC	CASSFMGNEQFF
NA	TRBV6-2/TRBV6-3	TRBJ1-1	TRBD1	TGTGCCAGCAGTTACTCGAGGGACAGGGCGCTCTCTGAAGCTTTCTTT	CASSYSRDRALSEAFF
NA	TRBV6-1	TRBJ2-1	TRBD1	TGTGCCAGCAGCCCTCACCCCGACAGGGGGCTTTCTGGCAACGAGCAGTTCTTC	CASSPHPDRGLSGNEQFF
NA	TRBV10-3	TRBJ2-1	NA	TGTGCCACATGGTATACCGGAGGGGGCAATGAGCAGTTCTTC	CATWYTGGGNEQFF
NA	TRBV6-5	TRBJ1-2	NA	TGTGCCAGCAGCCCCCACGGGGACGGCTACACCTTC	CASSPHGDGYTF